Given below is one TCR beta chain in context. The antigen is unknown. The sample is drawn from a study of cytomegalovirus exposure and HLA in healthy donors. General study findings and limits: Listed as cytomegalovirus-associated were 150 or so TCR beta chains. Further analysis was carried out later, and it showed several of the most significant clusters appearing linked to common viral pathogens. CMV serostatus was the only recorded immune exposure for donors.

The study ran its PCR with 60 Vbeta and 13 Jbeta primers. Authors' processing steps: Approximately 86 million unique TCR beta chains, 9.5 million to 14 million shared, were counted in a later analysis. Assay used: immunoSEQ multiplex PCR; TCRdb lists only in-frame clones, some missing. V, J and clone size are those of that table, while D and trimming were read from the DNA. Listed are about 47,000 clones; 17% falls within the top ten. CDR1 LNHDA and CDR2 SQIVND come from the germline V gene (reference sequence). Trimming cost V 3 bases and J 6 bases; bases outside gene matches: 7. CDR3 length: 15 amino acids.

The sequence derives from a male donor in good health and CMV-seronegative. What was sequenced was PBMCs. The chain combines TRBV19 with TRBJ1-5; 8 bases map to TRBD1. CDR3 nucleotide sequence: TGTGCCAGTAGTATGGCAGGGGGCTTTGGTCAGCCCCAGCATTTT. Its translation: CASSMAGGFGQPQHF.